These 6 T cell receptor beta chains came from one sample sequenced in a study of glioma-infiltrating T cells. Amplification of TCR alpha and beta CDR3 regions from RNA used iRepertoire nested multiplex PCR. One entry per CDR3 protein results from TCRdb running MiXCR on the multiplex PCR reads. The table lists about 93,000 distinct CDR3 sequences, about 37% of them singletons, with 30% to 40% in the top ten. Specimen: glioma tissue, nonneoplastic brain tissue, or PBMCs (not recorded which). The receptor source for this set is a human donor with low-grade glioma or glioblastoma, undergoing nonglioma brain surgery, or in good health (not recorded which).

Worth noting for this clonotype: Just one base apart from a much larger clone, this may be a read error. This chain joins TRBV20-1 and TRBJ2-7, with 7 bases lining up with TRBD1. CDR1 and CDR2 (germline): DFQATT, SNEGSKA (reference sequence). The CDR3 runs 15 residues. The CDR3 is CSASDTVTGSYERYF. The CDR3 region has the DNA TGCAGTGCTAGCGACACTGTGACAGGGTCCTACGAGCGGTACTTC.

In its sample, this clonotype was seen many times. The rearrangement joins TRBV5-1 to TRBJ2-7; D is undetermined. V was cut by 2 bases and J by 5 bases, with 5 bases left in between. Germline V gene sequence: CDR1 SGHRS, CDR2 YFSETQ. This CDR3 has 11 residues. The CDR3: CASSFSDEQYF. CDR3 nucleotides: TGCGCCAGCAGCTTTTCTGACGAGCAGTACTTC.

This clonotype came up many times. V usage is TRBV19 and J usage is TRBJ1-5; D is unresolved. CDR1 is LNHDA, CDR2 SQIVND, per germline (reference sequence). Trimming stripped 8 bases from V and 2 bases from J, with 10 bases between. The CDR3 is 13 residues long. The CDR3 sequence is CASSDTGNQPQHF. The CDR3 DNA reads TGTGCCAGTTCAGACACTGGCAATCAGCCCCAGCATTTT. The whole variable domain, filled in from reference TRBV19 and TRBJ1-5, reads DGGITQSPKYLFRKEGQNVTLSCEQNLNHDAMYWYRQDPGQGLRLIYYSQIVNDFQKGDIAEGYSVSREKKESFPLTVTSAQKNPTAFYLCASSDTGNQPQHFGDGTRLSIL.

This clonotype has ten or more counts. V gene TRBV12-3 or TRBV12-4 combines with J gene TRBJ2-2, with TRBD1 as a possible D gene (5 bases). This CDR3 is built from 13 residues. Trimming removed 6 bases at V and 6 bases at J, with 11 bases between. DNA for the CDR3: TGTGCCAGCAGGAAGGGGATCCCCGGGGAGCTGTTTTTT. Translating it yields CASRKGIPGELFF.

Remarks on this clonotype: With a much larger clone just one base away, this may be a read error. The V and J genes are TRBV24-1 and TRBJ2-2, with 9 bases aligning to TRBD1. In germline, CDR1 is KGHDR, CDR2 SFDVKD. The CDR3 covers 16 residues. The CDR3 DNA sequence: TGTGCCACCGGAAGTAGACAGGGGGGGAACACCGGGGGGCTGTTTTTT. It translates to CATGSRQGGNTGGLFF.

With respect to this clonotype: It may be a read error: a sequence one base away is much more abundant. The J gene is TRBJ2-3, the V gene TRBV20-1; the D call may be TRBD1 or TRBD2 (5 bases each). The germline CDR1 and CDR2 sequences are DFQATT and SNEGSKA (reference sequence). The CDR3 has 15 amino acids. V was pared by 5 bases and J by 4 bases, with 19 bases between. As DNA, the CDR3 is TGCAGTGCTTCACGGAGAGGGCAAGGGGCAGATACGCAGTATTTT. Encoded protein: CSASRRGQGADTQYF.